One and the same sample provided the 3 T cell receptor beta chains below, sequenced in a study of Graves' ophthalmopathy and Graves' hyperthyroidism. The authors amplified TCR beta CDR3 regions, and they did so from RNA transcripts for repertoire sequencing. First-round RT-PCR relied on HTBI primers, and a second-round multiplex PCR came next. TCRdb analysed the multiplex PCR reads with MiXCR anew, one entry per CDR3 protein. This table holds 150,000 to 200,000 distinct CDR3 sequences, 35% to 50% found once. Sequencing was carried out using peripheral blood. These receptor sequences come from a man younger than 45 with Graves' ophthalmopathy.

The chain has TRBV11-2 and TRBJ1-6, with 8 positions matching TRBD1. Germline V gene lookup returns CDR1 SGHAT and CDR2 FQNNGV. The CDR3 extends over 16 amino acids. The trim removed 2 bases at V and 3 bases at J, leaving 3 bases unmatched. The CDR3 bases are TGTGCCAGCAGCTTATTAGGACAGGGCTATAATTCACCCCTCCACTTT. Protein sequence: CASSLLGQGYNSPLHF.

The CDR3 loop reads CASSLAWVSAYNEQFF. Here the CDR3 DNA reads TGTGCCAGCAGCTTAGCGTGGGTCAGTGCCTACAATGAGCAGTTCTTC. This sequence joins TRBV7-2 and TRBJ2-1; D is unclear. Trimming removed 0 bases from V and 2 bases from J, with 11 bases in between. The CDR3 spans 16 residues. Germline CDR1 and CDR2: SGHTA and FQGNSA. The full variable domain, with the rest looked up from reference TRBV7-2 and TRBJ2-1, is GAGVSQSPSNKVTEKGKDVELRCDPISGHTALYWYRQSLGQGLEFLIYFQGNSAPDKSGLPSDRFSAERTGGSVSTLTIQRTQQEDSAVYLCASSLAWVSAYNEQFFGPGTRLTVL.

The chain recombines TRBV24-1 with TRBJ1-6, with TRBD1 matching over 7 bases. This CDR3 spans 13 amino acids. Per the germline V gene, CDR1 is KGHDR and CDR2 is SFDVKD. Germline trimming cut 10 bases from V and 8 bases from J; bases unmatched to any gene: 7. For the CDR3, the DNA is TGTGCCACTACCCGGGACAGCGATTCACCCCTCCACTTT. Encoded protein: CATTRDSDSPLHF.